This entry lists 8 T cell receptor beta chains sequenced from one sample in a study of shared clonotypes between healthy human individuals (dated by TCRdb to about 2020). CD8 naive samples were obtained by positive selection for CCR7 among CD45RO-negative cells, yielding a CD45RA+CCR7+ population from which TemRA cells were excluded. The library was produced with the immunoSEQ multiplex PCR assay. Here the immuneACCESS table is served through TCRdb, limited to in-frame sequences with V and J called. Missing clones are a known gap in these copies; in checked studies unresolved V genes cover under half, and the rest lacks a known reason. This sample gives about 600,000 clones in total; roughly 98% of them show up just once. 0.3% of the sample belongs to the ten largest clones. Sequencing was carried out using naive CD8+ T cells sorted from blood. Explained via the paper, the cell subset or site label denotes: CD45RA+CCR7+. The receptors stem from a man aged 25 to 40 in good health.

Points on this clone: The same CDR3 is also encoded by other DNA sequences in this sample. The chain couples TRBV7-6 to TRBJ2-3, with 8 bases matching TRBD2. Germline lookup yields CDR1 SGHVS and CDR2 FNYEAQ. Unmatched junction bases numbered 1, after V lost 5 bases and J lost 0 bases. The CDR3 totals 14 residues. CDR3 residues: CASSPSGSTDTQYF. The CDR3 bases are TGTGCCAGCAGCCCTAGCGGGAGCACAGATACGCAGTATTTT.

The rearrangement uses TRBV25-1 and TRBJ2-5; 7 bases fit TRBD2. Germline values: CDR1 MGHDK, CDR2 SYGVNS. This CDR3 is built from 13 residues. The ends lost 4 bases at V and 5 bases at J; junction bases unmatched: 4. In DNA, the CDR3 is TGTGCCAGCAGTGTTCTCGGGGGGGAGACCCAGTACTTC. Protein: CASSVLGGETQYF.

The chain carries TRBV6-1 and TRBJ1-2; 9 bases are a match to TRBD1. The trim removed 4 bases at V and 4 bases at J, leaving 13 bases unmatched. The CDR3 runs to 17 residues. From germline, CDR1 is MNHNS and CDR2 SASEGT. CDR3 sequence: CASSVTGTGPTLYGYTF. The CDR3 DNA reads TGTGCCAGCAGTGTAACCGGGACAGGGCCGACCCTCTATGGCTACACCTTC.

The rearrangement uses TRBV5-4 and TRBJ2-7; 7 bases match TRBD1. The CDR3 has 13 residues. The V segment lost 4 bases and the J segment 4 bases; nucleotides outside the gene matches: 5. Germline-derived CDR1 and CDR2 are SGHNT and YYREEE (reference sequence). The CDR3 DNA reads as TGTGCCAGCAGCCTTCAGGGGGTTTACGAGCAGTACTTC. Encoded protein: CASSLQGVYEQYF. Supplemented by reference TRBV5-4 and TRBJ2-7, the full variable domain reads ETGVTQSPTHLIKTRGQQVTLRCSSQSGHNTVSWYQQALGQGPQFIFQYYREEENGRGNFPPRFSGLQFPNYSSELNVNALELDDSALYLCASSLQGVYEQYFGPGTRLTVT.

In DNA form, the CDR3 reads TGTGCCAGCAGTACTCCCGGCGGCACTAGCACAGATACGCAGTATTTT. It codes for CASSTPGGTSTDTQYF. V and J are TRBV2 and TRBJ2-3; D not resolved. The ends were cut back, 5 bases at V and 0 bases at J, with 15 bases in the middle. This CDR3 is 16 amino acids long. The germline V gene has CDR1 SNHLY and CDR2 FYNNEI.

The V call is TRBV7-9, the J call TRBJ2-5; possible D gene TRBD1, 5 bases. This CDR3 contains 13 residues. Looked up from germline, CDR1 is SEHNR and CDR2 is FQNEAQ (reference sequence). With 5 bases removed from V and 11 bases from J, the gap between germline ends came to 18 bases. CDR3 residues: CASSPILGAEQYF. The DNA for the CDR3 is TGTGCCAGCAGCCCGATTCTTGGGGCAGAGCAGTACTTC. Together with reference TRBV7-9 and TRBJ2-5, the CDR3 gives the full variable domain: DTGVSQNPRHKITKRGQNVTFRCDPISEHNRLYWYRQTLGQGPEFLTYFQNEAQLEKSRLLSDRFSAERPKGSFSTLEIQRTEQGDSAMYLCASSPILGAEQYFGPGTRLLVL.

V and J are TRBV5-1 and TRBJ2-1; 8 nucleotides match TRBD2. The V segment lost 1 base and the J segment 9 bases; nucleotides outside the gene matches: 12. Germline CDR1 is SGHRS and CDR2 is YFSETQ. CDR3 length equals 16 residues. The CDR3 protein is CASSLRLKAGVGEQFF. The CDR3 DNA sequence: TGCGCCAGCAGCTTGAGGCTCAAAGCGGGAGTGGGTGAGCAGTTCTTC.

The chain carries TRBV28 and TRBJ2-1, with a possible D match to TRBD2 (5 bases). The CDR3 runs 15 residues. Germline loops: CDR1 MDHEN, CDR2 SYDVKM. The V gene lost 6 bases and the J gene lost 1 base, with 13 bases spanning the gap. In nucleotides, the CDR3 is TGTGCCAGCAGATTGTCTAGCTTTTCCTACAATGAGCAGTTCTTC. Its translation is CASRLSSFSYNEQFF.